This T cell receptor (beta chain) derives from a study of regulatory dendritic cells for organ transplantation. The data were produced by immunoSEQ multiplex PCR, yet TCRdb's version contains in-frame clones alone and is incomplete. Among 25,000 to 30,000 clones listed, roughly 84% were seen once. Germline V gives CDR1 SGHRS, CDR2 YFSETQ. The ends were cut back, 2 bases at V and 0 bases at J, with 8 bases in the middle. The CDR3 is made up of 15 amino acids. V gene TRBV5-1 combines with J gene TRBJ1-4; no clear D gene. This clonotype was obtained from a human donor in good health. Sequenced: naive CD8+ T cells from blood. Subset reported: CD45RA+ naive T cells. CDR3 bases: TGCGCCAGCAGCTTTTACAGTGCAACTAATGAAAAACTGTTTTTT. Protein sequence: CASSFYSATNEKLFF.